This T cell receptor (beta chain) was documented in a study of somatic mutations in cytotoxic T cells in rheumatoid arthritis. Overall study findings and caveats: Unlike healthy controls, rheumatoid arthritis patients had CD8+ clonality that increased with age.

As concerns this clone: Its cognate antigen is unknown.

The data were produced by immunoSEQ multiplex PCR, yet TCRdb's version contains in-frame clones alone and is incomplete. The data show 4,400 or so clones, around nine tenths seen once. The J segment lost 14 bases and the V segment lost 6 bases, leaving 13 bases of the junction unmatched. The CDR3 length is 14 residues. CDR1 and CDR2 (germline): MNHEY, SVGAGI. The chain has TRBV6-5 and TRBJ1-2, with 12 positions matching TRBD1. This sequence was found in a woman between 50 and 59 years old with rheumatoid arthritis. Sequenced sample: CD8+ T cells sorted from blood. The CDR3 is CASRNRDRGRRETF. As DNA, the CDR3 is TGTGCCAGCAGGAACCGGGACAGGGGGCGCAGAGAAACCTTC.